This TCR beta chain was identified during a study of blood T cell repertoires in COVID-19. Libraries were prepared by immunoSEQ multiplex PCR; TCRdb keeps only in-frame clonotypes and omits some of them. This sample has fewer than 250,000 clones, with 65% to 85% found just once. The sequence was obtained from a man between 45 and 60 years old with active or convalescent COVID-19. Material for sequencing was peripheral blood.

CDR3 sequence reads: CASSGQGFHEQYF. CDR3 bases: TGTGCCAGCAGCGGGCAGGGGTTCCACGAGCAGTACTTC. The rearrangement joins TRBV6-5 to TRBJ2-7; TRBD1 might be the D (6 bases). This CDR3 comprises 13 residues. Germline loops: CDR1 MNHEY, CDR2 SVGAGI. V lost 6 bases and J 5 bases, leaving 14 bases between the germline ends.